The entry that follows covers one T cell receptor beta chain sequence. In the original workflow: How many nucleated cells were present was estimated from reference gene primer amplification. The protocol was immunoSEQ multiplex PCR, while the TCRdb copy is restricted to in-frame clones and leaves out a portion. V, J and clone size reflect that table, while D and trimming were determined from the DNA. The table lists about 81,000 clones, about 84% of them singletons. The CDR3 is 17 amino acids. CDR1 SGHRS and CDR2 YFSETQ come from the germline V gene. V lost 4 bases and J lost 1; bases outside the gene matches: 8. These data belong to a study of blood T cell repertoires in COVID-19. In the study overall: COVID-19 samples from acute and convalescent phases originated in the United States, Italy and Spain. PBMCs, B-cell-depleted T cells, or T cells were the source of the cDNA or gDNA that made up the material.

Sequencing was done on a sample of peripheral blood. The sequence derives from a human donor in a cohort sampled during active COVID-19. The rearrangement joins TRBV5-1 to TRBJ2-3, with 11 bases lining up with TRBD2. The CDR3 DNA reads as TGCGCCAGCAGCCCCATTTCGACTAGCGGGGGCACAGATACGCAGTATTTT. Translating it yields CASSPISTSGGTDTQYF.